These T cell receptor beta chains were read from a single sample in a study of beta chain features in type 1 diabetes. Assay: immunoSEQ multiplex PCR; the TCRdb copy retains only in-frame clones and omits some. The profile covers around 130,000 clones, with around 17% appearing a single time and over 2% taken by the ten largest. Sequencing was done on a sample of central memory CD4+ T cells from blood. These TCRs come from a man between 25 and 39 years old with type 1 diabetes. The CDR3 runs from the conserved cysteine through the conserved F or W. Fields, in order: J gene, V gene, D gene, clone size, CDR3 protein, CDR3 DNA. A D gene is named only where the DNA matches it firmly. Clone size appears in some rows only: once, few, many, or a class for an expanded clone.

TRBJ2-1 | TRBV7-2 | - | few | CASSSLSYNEQFF | TGTGCCAGCAGTTCCCTATCCTACAATGAGCAGTTCTTC
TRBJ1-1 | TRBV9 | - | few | CASTLGVSDTEAFF | TGTGCCAGCACCCTGGGCGTGTCGGACACTGAAGCTTTCTTT
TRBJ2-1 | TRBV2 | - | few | CASRTGQGRNEQFF | TGTGCCAGCAGGACGGGGCAGGGAAGGAATGAGCAGTTCTTC
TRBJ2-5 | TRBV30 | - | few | CAWSREIQETQYF | TGTGCCTGGAGTCGGGAGATCCAAGAGACCCAGTACTTC
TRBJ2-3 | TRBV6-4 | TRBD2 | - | CASSDSAGGPDTQYF | TGTGCCAGCAGTGACTCTGCGGGGGGGCCAGATACGCAGTATTTT
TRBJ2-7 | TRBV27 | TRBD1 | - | CASRTNYRGRRPYEQYF | TGTGCCAGCAGGACCAATTACAGGGGGCGGAGGCCCTACGAGCAGTACTTC
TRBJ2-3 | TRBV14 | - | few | CASSPTVPRTDTQYF | TGTGCCAGCAGCCCTACGGTCCCCCGCACAGATACGCAGTATTTT
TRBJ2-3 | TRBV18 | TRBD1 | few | CASSPAGTGGTDTQYF | TGTGCCAGCTCACCCGCCGGGACAGGGGGCACAGATACGCAGTATTTT
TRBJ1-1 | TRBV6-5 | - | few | CASSTGKSEAFF | TGTGCCAGCAGCACAGGGAAGTCTGAAGCTTTCTTT
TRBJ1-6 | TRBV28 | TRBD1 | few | CASSLGDRGNSPLHF | TGTGCCAGCAGCCTTGGGGACAGGGGCAATTCACCCCTCCACTTT
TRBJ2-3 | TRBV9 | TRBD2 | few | CASSVLAGGLDTQYF | TGTGCCAGCAGCGTCTTAGCGGGGGGGTTGGATACGCAGTATTTT
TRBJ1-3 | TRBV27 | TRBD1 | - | CASSTGERNTIYF | TGTGCCAGCAGTACAGGGGAGAGGAACACCATATATTTT
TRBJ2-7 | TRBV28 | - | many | CASSLFASRQYF | TGTGCCAGCAGTTTATTCGCTAGTAGGCAGTACTTC
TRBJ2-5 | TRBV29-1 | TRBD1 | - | CSVGTEQETQYF | TGCAGCGTAGGGACAGAGCAAGAGACCCAGTACTTC
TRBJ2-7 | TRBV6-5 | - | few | CASSYSTATYEQYF | TGTGCCAGCAGTTACTCAACGGCGACCTACGAGCAGTACTTC
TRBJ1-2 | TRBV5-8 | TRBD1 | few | CASSLQGRDYGYTF | TGTGCCAGCAGCCTACAGGGGAGGGACTATGGCTACACCTTC
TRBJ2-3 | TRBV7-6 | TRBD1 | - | CASSLGRPGQDTQYF | TGTGCCAGCAGCTTGGGGCGACCGGGACAGGATACGCAGTATTTT
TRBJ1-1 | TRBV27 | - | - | CASSPSWGTEAFF | TGTGCCAGCAGTCCCAGCTGGGGCACTGAAGCTTTCTTT
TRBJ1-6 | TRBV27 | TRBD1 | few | CASSFRTGISYNSPLHF | TGTGCCAGCAGTTTCCGGACAGGGATCTCCTATAATTCACCCCTCCACTTT
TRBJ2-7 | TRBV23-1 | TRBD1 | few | CASSLERDRAHEQYF | TGCGCCAGCAGCCTAGAGAGGGACAGGGCTCACGAGCAGTACTTC
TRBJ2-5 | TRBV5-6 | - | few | CASSLSSLQETQYF | TGTGCCAGCAGCTTGTCTAGCCTACAAGAGACCCAGTACTTC
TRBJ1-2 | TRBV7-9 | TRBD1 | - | CASSSLGRDSGYTF | TGTGCCAGCAGCTCCCTAGGACGGGACAGTGGCTACACCTTC
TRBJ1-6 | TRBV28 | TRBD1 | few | CASRGQGEGISPLHF | TGTGCCAGCAGGGGACAGGGCGAGGGAATTTCACCCCTCCACTTT
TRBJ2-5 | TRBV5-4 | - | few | CASSFYRQTQYF | TGTGCCAGCAGCTTCTACAGGCAGACCCAGTACTTC
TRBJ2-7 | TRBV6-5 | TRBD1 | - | CASSYSGTVESYEQYF | TGTGCCAGCAGTTACTCAGGGACAGTGGAATCCTACGAGCAGTACTTC
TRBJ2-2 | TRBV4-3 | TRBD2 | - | CASSQASGGSTGELFF | TGCGCCAGCAGCCAAGCAAGCGGGGGGTCAACCGGGGAGCTGTTTTTT
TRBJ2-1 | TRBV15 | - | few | CATSRDRTSHNEQFF | TGTGCCACCAGCAGAGATCGCACTAGCCATAATGAGCAGTTCTTC
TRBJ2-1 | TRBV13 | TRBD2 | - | CASSPRLAGGNEQFF | TGTGCCAGCAGCCCCCGACTAGCGGGGGGCAATGAGCAGTTCTTC
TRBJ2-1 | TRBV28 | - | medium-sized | CASSLRGLRGFF | TGTGCCAGCAGTTTACGGGGACTTAGGGGGTTCTTC
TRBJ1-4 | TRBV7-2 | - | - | CASSLGAWQVNEKLFF | TGTGCCAGCAGCTTAGGGGCCTGGCAAGTTAATGAAAAACTGTTTTTT
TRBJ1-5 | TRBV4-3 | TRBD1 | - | CASSPDRGPVNQPQHF | TGCGCCAGCAGCCCTGACAGGGGGCCGGTCAATCAGCCCCAGCATTTT
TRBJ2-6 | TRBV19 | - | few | CASSTSSGSGANVLTF | TGTGCCAGTAGTACTTCTTCGGGCTCTGGGGCCAACGTCCTGACTTTC
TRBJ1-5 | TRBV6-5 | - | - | CASSWTNNQPQHF | TGTGCCAGCAGCTGGACGAACAATCAGCCCCAGCATTTT
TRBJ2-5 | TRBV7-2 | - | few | CATHGVQETQYF | TGTGCCACCCACGGGGTCCAAGAGACCCAGTACTTC
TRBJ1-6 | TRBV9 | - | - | CASSTTGSPLHF | TGTGCCAGCAGTACGACTGGTTCACCCCTCCACTTT
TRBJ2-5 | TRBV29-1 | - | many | CSVERRRGETQYF | TGCAGCGTTGAAAGGAGGCGGGGAGAGACCCAGTACTTC
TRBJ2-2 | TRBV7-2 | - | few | CASSLEFRANTGELFF | TGTGCCAGCAGCTTAGAGTTTCGCGCGAACACCGGGGAGCTGTTTTTT
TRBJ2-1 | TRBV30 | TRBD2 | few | CAWSTTGTSGYNEQFF | TGTGCCTGGTCTACTACCGGGACTAGCGGCTACAATGAGCAGTTCTTC
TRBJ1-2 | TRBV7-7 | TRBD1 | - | CASSAGTGENYGYTF | TGTGCTAGCAGCGCCGGGACAGGCGAAAACTATGGCTACACCTTC
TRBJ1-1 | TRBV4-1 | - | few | CASSQDVGRMNTEAFF | TGCGCCAGCAGCCAAGATGTGGGCCGGATGAACACTGAAGCTTTCTTT
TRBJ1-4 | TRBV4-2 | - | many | CASSLDSEGEKLFF | TGTGCCAGCAGCCTTGACAGCGAGGGGGAAAAACTGTTTTTT
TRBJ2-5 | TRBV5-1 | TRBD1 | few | CASSGQEAETQYF | TGCGCCAGCAGCGGACAGGAGGCCGAGACCCAGTACTTC
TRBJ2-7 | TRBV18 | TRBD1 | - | CASSQQGDNSYEQYF | TGTGCCAGCTCGCAGCAGGGGGATAATTCCTACGAGCAGTACTTC
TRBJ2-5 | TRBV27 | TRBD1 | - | CASSRQGEETQYF | TGTGCCAGCAGCAGACAGGGGGAAGAGACCCAGTACTTC
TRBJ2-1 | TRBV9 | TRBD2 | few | CASSVGLSGGDNEQFF | TGTGCCAGCAGCGTAGGGCTTAGCGGGGGAGACAATGAGCAGTTCTTC
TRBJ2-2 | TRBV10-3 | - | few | CAIGGTTNTGELLF | TGTGCCATCGGTGGGACCACGAACACCGGGGAGCTGCTTTTT
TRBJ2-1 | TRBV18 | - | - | CASSHRQIRGSEQFF | TGTGCCAGCTCACATAGGCAGATCCGTGGGTCTGAGCAGTTCTTC
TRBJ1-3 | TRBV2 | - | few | CASSDAGNTIYF | TGTGCCAGCAGTGACGCTGGAAACACCATATATTTT
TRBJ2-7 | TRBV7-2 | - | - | CASSSPGYEQYF | TGTGCCAGCAGCTCGCCAGGCTACGAGCAGTACTTC
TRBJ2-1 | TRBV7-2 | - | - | CASSRVSYNEQFF | TGTGCCAGCTCCAGGGTGTCCTACAATGAGCAGTTCTTC
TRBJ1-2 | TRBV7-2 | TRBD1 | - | CASSRQGNYGYTF | TGTGCCAGCAGCCGACAGGGGAACTATGGCTACACCTTC
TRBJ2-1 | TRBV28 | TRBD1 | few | CASSGGQGVNEQFF | TGTGCCAGCAGTGGGGGACAGGGGGTCAATGAGCAGTTCTTC
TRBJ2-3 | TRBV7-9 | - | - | CASSRGSTDTQYF | TGTGCCAGCAGCCGTGGAAGCACAGATACGCAGTATTTT
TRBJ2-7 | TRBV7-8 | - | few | CASSFPRVGPYEQYF | TGTGCCAGCAGCTTTCCACGGGTGGGACCCTACGAGCAGTACTTC
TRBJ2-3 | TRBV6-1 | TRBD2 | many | CASSERLAISTDTQYF | TGTGCCAGCAGTGAAAGACTAGCGATCAGCACAGATACGCAGTATTTT
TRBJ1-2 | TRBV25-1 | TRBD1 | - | CASSEGQGADNYGYTF | TGTGCCAGCAGTGAAGGACAGGGGGCGGATAACTATGGCTACACCTTC
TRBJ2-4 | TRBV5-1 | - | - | CASSLDPDGLNIQYF | TGCGCCAGCAGCTTGGATCCAGACGGGTTGAACATTCAGTACTTC
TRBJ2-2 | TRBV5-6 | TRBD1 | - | CASSSSDRVAGELFF | TGTGCCAGCAGCTCCTCAGACAGGGTAGCCGGGGAGCTGTTTTTT
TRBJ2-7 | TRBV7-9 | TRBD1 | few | CASSFPQTGEVWEQYF | TGTGCCAGCAGCTTCCCGCAGACAGGGGAGGTGTGGGAGCAGTACTTC
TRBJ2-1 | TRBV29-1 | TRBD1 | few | CSVGEGQGGTFF | TGCAGCGTTGGGGAGGGACAGGGGGGCACGTTCTTC